This TCR beta chain was identified during a study of blood T cell repertoires in COVID-19. Study-level information: Samples came from the United States, Italy and Spain, spanning acute and convalescent COVID-19. From T cells, B-cell-depleted T cells, or PBMCs came the material, which was cDNA or gDNA.

V gave up 1 base and J gave up 7 bases; unmatched junction bases: 3. The CDR3 is 14 amino acids. Germline V gene sequence: CDR1 SNHLY, CDR2 FYNNEI. Source study methods: The authors estimated nucleated cell counts from reference gene primer amplification. Here immunoSEQ multiplex PCR was the method, and the copy in TCRdb shows in-frame clones only, minus some. The D gene and trimming were derived from the DNA, and the V and J assignments and clone size from that table. The data contain some 39,000 clones, roughly 90% of them singletons. The TCR was taken from a human donor in a cohort sampled during active COVID-19. Sequenced: peripheral blood. The chain recombines TRBV2 with TRBJ2-2; 7 bases line up with TRBD2. CDR3: CASSEGREGGELFF. The CDR3 DNA follows: TGTGCCAGCAGTGAAGGCAGGGAGGGCGGGGAGCTGTTTTTT.